Below, 6 T cell receptor beta chains from the same sample are listed, as sequenced in a study of T cells after yellow fever vaccination (dated by TCRdb to the late 2010s). What this sample's treatment or condition label stands for: live attenuated yellow fever vaccine strain. Library creation used 5' RACE. TCRdb names Illumina HiSeq 2500 as the instrument used. TCRdb reran the public reads through fastp at Q25 and MiXCR, keeping productive beta chains. CDR3 protein sequences are deduplicated, and each keeps its most common genes and DNA. This sample lists hundreds of thousands of distinct CDR3 sequences; over 8% were detected once. Roughly 18% of the sample comes from the top ten. Material: PBMCs, obtained on the day of the first yellow fever vaccination. These receptors originate from a man aged 18 to 30 who received the YFV17D yellow fever vaccine.

This clonotype turned up a few times. Written as DNA, the CDR3 is TGTGCCAAGCAGGGAGGCGGATACTTGAACAATGAGCAGTTCTTC. Amino acid sequence: CAKQGGGYLNNEQFF. This chain links TRBV24-1 with TRBJ2-1; tentatively, D is TRBD2 (6 bases). The CDR3 covers 15 residues. V was cut by 11 bases and J by 5 bases, with 21 bases left in between. Germline V gives CDR1 KGHDR, CDR2 SFDVKD.

The V and J genes are TRBV7-8 and TRBJ2-1; no definite D call. CDR1 is SGHVS, CDR2 FQNEAQ, per germline. V shed 2 bases and J shed 0 bases, with 8 bases lying between them. This CDR3 has 15 amino acids. For the CDR3, the DNA is TGTGCCAGCAGCTTAAGCTCTAGCTCCTACAATGAGCAGTTCTTC. Translation: CASSLSSSSYNEQFF.

There are many counts of this clonotype. This chain links TRBV15 with TRBJ2-3; 11 bases align to TRBD2. Germline CDR1 is LNHNV and CDR2 is YYDKDF (reference sequence). CDR3 length: 15 residues. V lost 1 base and J lost 4; bases outside the gene matches: 1. In nucleotides, the CDR3 is TGTGCCACCAGCAGAGCTAGCGGGGGGCCAGATACGCAGTATTTT. It codes for CATSRASGGPDTQYF.

The chain employs TRBV5-1 and TRBJ2-3; D may correspond to TRBD1 or TRBD2 (6 bases each). The germline V gene encodes CDR1 SGHRS and CDR2 YFSETQ. Trimming shortened V by 4 bases and J by 5 bases, and 14 bases separated the two germline ends. CDR3 length: 14 amino acids. The CDR3 DNA follows: TGCGCCAGCAGCGTGGGGGGCGCAGAAGATACGCAGTATTTT. Amino acids: CASSVGGAEDTQYF.

This clonotype came up a few times. The genes are TRBV4-3 and TRBJ2-3, with D possibly TRBD2 on 7 matching bases. V was clipped by 5 bases and J by 9 bases, with 21 bases between them. This CDR3 comprises 15 residues. The germline V gene encodes CDR1 LGHNA and CDR2 YSLEER. In DNA, the CDR3 is TGCGCCAGCAGCGGCGGGGCGGGGGCCTTCGGAACGCAGTATTTT. Protein sequence: CASSGGAGAFGTQYF.

This clonotype was counted only a few times. This chain joins TRBV5-1 and TRBJ1-5, with 8 nucleotides matching TRBD1. Per the germline V gene, CDR1 is SGHRS and CDR2 is YFSETQ. The CDR3 runs to 16 residues. After removal of 4 bases from V and 0 bases from J, the junction contained 6 bases not matched to a gene. The CDR3 nucleotides read TGCGCCAGCAGCGGACCACAGGGGGATAGCAATCAGCCCCAGCATTTT. Encoded protein: CASSGPQGDSNQPQHF.